The clone carrying this T cell receptor beta chain was seen more than once but under ten times. The CDR3 contains 16 residues. J gave up 2 bases and V 1 base, and 6 bases lay outside the gene matches. Germline V lookup: CDR1 SNHLY, CDR2 FYNNEI. Sample time point: blood at routine non-recurrence follow-up after resection. The sample belongs to a study of spatial heterogeneity in lung cancer. Each TCR cDNA molecule carried a unique molecular identifier. One entry per CDR3 protein, called by TCRdb with MiXCR from the 5' RACE reads. The sample holds fewer than 50,000 distinct CDR3 sequences, 8% to 11% seen once.

This receptor was taken from a female donor with early-stage non-small cell lung cancer. The material sequenced was PBMCs, taken at follow-up. V and J are TRBV2 and TRBJ2-3; 7 positions match TRBD2. In DNA, the CDR3 is TGTGCCAGCAGTGAAGATAGCGGGCGGTCCACAGATACGCAGTATTTT. This gives the protein CASSEDSGRSTDTQYF.